Below are 4 T cell receptor beta chains sequenced from a single sample in a study of cytomegalovirus exposure and HLA in healthy donors (dated by TCRdb to 2017 to 2019). Library preparation used the immunoSEQ multiplex PCR assay. For the multiplex PCR, a mixture combining 60 forward primers for TCR Vbeta segments and 13 reverse primers for TCR Jbeta segments was used. Here the immuneACCESS table is served through TCRdb, limited to in-frame sequences with V and J called. Missing clones are a known gap in these copies; in checked studies unresolved V genes cover under half, and the rest lacks a known reason. Present in this sample are around 120,000 clones, 70% to 80% of which were seen just once. The top ten clones comprise about 7.8% of the sample. The sample consisted of PBMCs. The source is a woman aged 40 to 50 in good health and CMV-seropositive.

This clone has just a few counts. The J gene is TRBJ2-1, the V gene TRBV7-2; 10 bases match TRBD1. There are 15 residues in the CDR3. Germline V lookup: CDR1 SGHTA, CDR2 FQGNSA. V lost 5 bases, J lost 10 bases, and 11 bases stayed unmatched. The CDR3 DNA reads TGTGCCAGCAGCCCCCGGGACAGGGGCAGCCGAGAGCAGTTCTTC. Amino acids: CASSPRDRGSREQFF.

The rearrangement joins TRBV18 to TRBJ2-1; possible D gene TRBD2, 6 bases. The CDR3 sequence is 14 residues long. V dropped 5 bases and J dropped 6 bases, with 14 bases sitting between them. Germline CDR1 is KGHSH and CDR2 is LQKENI. The CDR3 DNA follows: TGTGCCAGCTCATTGGTAGCGGATGGCAATGAGCAGTTCTTC. This translates into CASSLVADGNEQFF.

This clone was counted between two and nine times. This chain connects TRBV5-8 to TRBJ2-3, with TRBD2 as a possible D gene (5 bases). CDR1 and CDR2 (germline): SGHTS, YDEGEE. The CDR3 spans 16 residues. V dropped 0 bases and J dropped 2 bases, with 13 bases sitting between them. CDR3 in amino acids: CASSLVESGDTDTQYF. CDR3 bases: TGTGCCAGCAGCTTGGTGGAAAGCGGAGACACAGATACGCAGTATTTT. Variable domain in full (rest from reference TRBV5-8 and TRBJ2-3): EAGVTQSPTHLIKTRGQQATLRCSPISGHTSVYWYQQALGLGLQFLLWYDEGEERNRGNFPPRFSGRQFPNYSSELNVNALELEDSALYLCASSLVESGDTDTQYFGPGTRLTVL.

The genes are TRBV6-5 and TRBJ2-7; 9 bases fit TRBD1. The V gene's germline CDR1 is MNHEY and CDR2 SVGAGI. The J segment lost 3 bases and the V segment lost 2 bases, leaving 8 bases of the junction unmatched. This CDR3 comprises 16 residues. CDR3 bases: TGTGCCAGCAGTTACATCGTGGGACAGGGAATCTACGAGCAGTACTTC. This encodes CASSYIVGQGIYEQYF.